This section outlines one TCR beta chain sequence together with its context. Its specificity is not known. This sample was taken from a study of T-cell memory formation after mild COVID-19. Study-level background: TCR clusters were mostly donor specific. Study outcomes and limitations: Later expanders leaned CD4+, whereas clones that contracted between day 15 and 85 were balanced CD4/CD8. Pre-infection memory carried some responding clones, suggesting that cross-reactive memory joined.

TCRalpha and TCRbeta libraries used 5'RACE with constant-segment primers and UMIs. TCRdb re-analysed the 5' RACE reads in MiXCR, keeping a single row per CDR3 protein. The sample contains approximately 350,000 distinct CDR3 sequences, around 27% of which appear only once. The sequencing sample was made of PBMCs or a T cell subset sorted from them (not recorded which). The clonotype originates from an adult woman who had mild COVID-19 (a few samples of this study predate the infection). Cell type and time point are not known.

The CDR3 DNA follows: TGTGCCAGCAGCCCCACAGAGATGTCCCCTTTCTATGGCTACACCTTC. This codes for CASSPTEMSPFYGYTF. The V gene is TRBV7-9, the J gene TRBJ1-2, with unresolved D. Germline V gene sequence: CDR1 SEHNR, CDR2 FQNEAQ (reference sequence). The CDR3 extends over 16 amino acids. V was shortened by 5 bases and J by 4 bases, with 20 bases between the two germline ends.